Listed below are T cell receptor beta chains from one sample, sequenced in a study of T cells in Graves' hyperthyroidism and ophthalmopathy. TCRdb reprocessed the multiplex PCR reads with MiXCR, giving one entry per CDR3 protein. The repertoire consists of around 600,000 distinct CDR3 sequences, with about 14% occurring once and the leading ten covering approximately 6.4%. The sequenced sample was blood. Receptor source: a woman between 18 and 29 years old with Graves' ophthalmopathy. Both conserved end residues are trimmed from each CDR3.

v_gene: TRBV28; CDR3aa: ASGPRVTNEKLF
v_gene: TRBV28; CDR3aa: ASSPAGTSGFYEQY
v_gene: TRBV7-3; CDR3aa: ASSNSASGRADTQY
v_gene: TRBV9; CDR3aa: ASSTRAGPAAGELF
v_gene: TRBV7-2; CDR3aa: ASSTTGGRYNEQF
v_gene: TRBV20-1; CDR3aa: SARVGDSIHEQF
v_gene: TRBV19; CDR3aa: ASRPRGTGANVLT
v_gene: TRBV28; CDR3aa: ASSLFGDRNSPLH
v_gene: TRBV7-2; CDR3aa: ASSSPWRGETQY
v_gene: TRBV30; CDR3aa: AWSGGSAGELF
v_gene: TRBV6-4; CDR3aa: ASSAEGGLHNEQF
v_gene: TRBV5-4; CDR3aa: ASSSLEDGTSYEQY
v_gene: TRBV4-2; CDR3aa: ASSPREAAVVSNQPQH
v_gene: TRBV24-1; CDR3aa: ATSEGSPYNEQF
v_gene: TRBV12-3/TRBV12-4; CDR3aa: ASSSQDREQETQY
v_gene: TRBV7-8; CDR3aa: ASSPRRDREETQY
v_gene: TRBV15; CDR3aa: ATSRVDQDTGELF
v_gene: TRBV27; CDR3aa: ASSIDQGDGSPLH
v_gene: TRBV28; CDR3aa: ASSRAAYEQY
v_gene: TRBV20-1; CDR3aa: SARPTSGSYEQY
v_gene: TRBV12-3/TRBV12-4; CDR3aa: ASSDMDSIFLTDTQY
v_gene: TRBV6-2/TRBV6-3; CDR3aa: ASSYANMPAQY
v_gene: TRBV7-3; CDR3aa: ASSLTGTQETQY
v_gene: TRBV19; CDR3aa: ASSIFREGYNEQF
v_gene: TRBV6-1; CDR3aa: ASRSWTDIYEQY
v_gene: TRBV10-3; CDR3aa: AIKKDRREKLF
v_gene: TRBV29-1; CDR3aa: SVAWVLGRYT
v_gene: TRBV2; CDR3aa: ARGGGSSYEQY
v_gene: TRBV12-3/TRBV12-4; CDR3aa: ASRISSDTQY
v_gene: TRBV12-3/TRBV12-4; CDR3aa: ASSLRRSVLETQY
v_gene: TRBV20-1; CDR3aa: SARPGQMNTEAF
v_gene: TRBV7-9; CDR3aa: ASSTGRSNQPQH
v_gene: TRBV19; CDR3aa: ASSSRGGYYGYT
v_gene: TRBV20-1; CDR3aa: SARENPRDIGEEQY
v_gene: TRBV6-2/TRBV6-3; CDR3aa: ASSYRDRARYT
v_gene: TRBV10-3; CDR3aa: AINEGLEETQY
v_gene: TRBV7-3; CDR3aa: ASSSKDRERAF
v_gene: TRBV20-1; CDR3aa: SARVPQRVSYEQY
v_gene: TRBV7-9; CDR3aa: ASSHKRGGDNTEAF
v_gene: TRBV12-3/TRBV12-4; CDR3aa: VSSSPFKDDGTFNYGYT
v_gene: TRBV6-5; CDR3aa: ASSYGGLAGYTDTQY
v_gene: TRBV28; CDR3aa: ASRSTGEGQF
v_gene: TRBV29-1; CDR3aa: SVEVTELTYGYT
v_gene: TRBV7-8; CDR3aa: ASSLVLPQF